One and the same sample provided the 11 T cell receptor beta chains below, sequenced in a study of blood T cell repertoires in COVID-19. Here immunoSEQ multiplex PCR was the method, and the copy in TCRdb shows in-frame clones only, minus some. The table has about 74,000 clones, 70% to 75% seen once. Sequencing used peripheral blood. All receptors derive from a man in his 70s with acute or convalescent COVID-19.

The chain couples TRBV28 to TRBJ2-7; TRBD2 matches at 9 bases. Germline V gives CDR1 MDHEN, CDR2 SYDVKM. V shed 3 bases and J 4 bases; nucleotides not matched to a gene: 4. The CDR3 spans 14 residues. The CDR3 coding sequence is TGTGCCAGCAGTTTTTTAGCGGGAGAGTACGAGCAGTACTTC. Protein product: CASSFLAGEYEQYF.

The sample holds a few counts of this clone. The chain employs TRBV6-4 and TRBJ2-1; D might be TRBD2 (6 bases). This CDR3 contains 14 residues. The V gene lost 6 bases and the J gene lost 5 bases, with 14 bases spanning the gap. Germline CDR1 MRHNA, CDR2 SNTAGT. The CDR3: CASRRDSFNNEQFF. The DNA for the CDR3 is TGTGCCAGCAGGCGGGACTCCTTTAACAATGAGCAGTTCTTC.

This CDR3 reads CASSMGASSSEQYF. CDR3 bases: TGTGCCAGCAGCATGGGGGCTAGTTCTAGCGAGCAGTACTTC. The rearrangement joins TRBV9 to TRBJ2-7; a weak D match, TRBD1 (6 bases). Trimming took off 4 bases at V and 6 bases at J, with 17 bases between the two ends. Per germline, CDR1 SGDLS and CDR2 YYNGEE. The CDR3 spans 14 residues.

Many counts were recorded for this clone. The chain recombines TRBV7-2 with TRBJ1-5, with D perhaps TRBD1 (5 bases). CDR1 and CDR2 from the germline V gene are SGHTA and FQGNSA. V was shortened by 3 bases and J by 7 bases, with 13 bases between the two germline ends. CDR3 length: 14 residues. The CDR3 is CASSFGLQGQPQHF. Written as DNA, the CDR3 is TGTGCCAGCAGCTTCGGGTTGCAGGGACAGCCCCAGCATTTT.

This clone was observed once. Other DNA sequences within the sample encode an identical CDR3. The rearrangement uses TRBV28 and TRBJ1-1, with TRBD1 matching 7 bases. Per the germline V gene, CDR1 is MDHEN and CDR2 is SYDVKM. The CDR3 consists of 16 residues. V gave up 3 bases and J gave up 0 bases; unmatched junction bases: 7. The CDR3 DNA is TGTGCCAGCAGTTTGCCTCCGGGACAGATGAACACTGAAGCTTTCTTT. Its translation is CASSLPPGQMNTEAFF.

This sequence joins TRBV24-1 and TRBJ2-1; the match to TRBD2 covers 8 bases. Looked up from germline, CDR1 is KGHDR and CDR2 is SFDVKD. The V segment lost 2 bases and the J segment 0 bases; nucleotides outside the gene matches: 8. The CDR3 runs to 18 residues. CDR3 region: CATSDSGLAASSYNEQFF. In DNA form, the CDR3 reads TGTGCCACCAGTGATTCTGGACTAGCAGCGAGCTCCTACAATGAGCAGTTCTTC.

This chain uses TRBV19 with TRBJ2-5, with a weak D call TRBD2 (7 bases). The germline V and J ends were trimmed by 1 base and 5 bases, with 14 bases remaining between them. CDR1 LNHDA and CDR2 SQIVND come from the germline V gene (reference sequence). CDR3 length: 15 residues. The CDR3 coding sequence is TGTGCCAGTAGTATAGGCCTACAGGGAGGGGAGACCCAGTACTTC. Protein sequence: CASSIGLQGGETQYF.

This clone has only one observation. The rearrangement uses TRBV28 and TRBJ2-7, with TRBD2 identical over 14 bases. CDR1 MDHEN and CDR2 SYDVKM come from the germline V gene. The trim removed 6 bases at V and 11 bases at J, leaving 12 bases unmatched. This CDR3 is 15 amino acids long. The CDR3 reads CASSPGLAGGPVEYF. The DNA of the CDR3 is TGTGCCAGCAGCCCAGGACTAGCGGGAGGCCCCGTGGAGTACTTC.

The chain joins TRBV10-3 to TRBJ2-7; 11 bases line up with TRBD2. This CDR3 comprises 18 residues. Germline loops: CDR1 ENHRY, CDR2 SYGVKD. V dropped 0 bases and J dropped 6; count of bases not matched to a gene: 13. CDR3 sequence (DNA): TGTGCCATCAGTGAGTCGCTAGGGCTAGCGGGAGGATTAGGCGAGCAGTACTTC. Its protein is CAISESLGLAGGLGEQYF.

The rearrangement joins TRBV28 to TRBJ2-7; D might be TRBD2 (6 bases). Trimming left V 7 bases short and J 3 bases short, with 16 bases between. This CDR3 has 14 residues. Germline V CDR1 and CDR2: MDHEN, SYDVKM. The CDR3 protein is CASILGRGYYEQYF. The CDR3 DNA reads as TGTGCCAGCATTCTCGGGCGGGGTTACTACGAGCAGTACTTC.

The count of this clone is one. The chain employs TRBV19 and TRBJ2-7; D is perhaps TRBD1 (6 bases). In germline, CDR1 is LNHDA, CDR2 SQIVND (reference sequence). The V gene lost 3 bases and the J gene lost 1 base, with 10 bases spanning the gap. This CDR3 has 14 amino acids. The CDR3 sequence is CASSIGTKSYEQYF. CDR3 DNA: TGTGCCAGTAGTATTGGGACAAAATCCTACGAGCAGTACTTC.